This is a list of T cell receptor beta chains from one sample in a study of blood T cell repertoires in COVID-19. Here immunoSEQ multiplex PCR was the method, and the copy in TCRdb shows in-frame clones only, minus some. The data hold over 200,000 clones, with 87% observed a single time. Sequencing was carried out using peripheral blood. Receptors originate from a man between 35 and 55 years old with active or convalescent COVID-19. CDR3s include the opening cysteine and the closing phenylalanine or tryptophan. A D gene is named only where the DNA matches it firmly. The size of a clone is reported for some rows only, either as once, few or many, or as a class for expanded clones.

abundance | d_gene | j_gene | len | v_gene | CDR3nt | CDR3aa
NA | NA | TRBJ2-1 | 15 | TRBV27 | TGTGCCAGCAGTTTAAGTGGGAGCCCCTACAATGAGCAGTTCTTC | CASSLSGSPYNEQFF
once | NA | TRBJ1-2 | 13 | TRBV7-2 | TGTGCCAGCAGCTCGTGGGACAAAAAGGGCTACACCTTC | CASSSWDKKGYTF
NA | TRBD1 | TRBJ1-6 | 15 | TRBV4-1 | TGCGCCAGCAGCCAGAGGACAGGTGTCGGTTCACCCCTCCACTTT | CASSQRTGVGSPLHF
NA | NA | TRBJ1-2 | 16 | TRBV24-1 | TGTGCCACCAGTGATTTGCAAATCGGGGTAGGCTATGGCTACACCTTC | CATSDLQIGVGYGYTF
NA | TRBD2 | TRBJ2-7 | 16 | TRBV7-9 | TGTGCCAGCAGCTTACCGACTAGCGGAAACTTATACGAGCAGTACTTC | CASSLPTSGNLYEQYF
NA | TRBD2 | TRBJ2-7 | 12 | TRBV29-1 | TGCAGCGTCCACGGGACTAGCGGGAGGGAGTACTTC | CSVHGTSGREYF
NA | NA | TRBJ1-4 | 14 | TRBV19 | TGTGCCAGTAGTATGATCCAGTTTAATGAAAAACTGTTTTTT | CASSMIQFNEKLFF
NA | TRBD2 | TRBJ2-1 | 13 | TRBV28 | TGTGCCAGCACCCTGGGGGGGATCAATGAGCAGTTCTTC | CASTLGGINEQFF
NA | TRBD1 | TRBJ1-2 | 12 | TRBV10-2 | TGCGCCAGCAGCATACAGGGGAATAGGTACACCTTC | CASSIQGNRYTF
NA | TRBD1 | TRBJ1-1 | 16 | TRBV5-1 | TGCGCCAGCAGCACCCGGGACAGGGACATGAACACTGAAGCTTTCTTT | CASSTRDRDMNTEAFF
NA | NA | TRBJ1-5 | 13 | TRBV5-6 | TGTGCCAGCAGCCTGAATCAGGGGCAGCCCCAGCATTTT | CASSLNQGQPQHF
NA | TRBD2 | TRBJ2-1 | 15 | TRBV20-1 | TGCAGTGCTAGTATGAGGACTAGCGGGGCTAATGAGCAGTTCTTC | CSASMRTSGANEQFF
NA | NA | TRBJ2-1 | 16 | TRBV5-1 | TGCGCCAGCAGCTATCCGAGGGAGAGCTCCTACAATGAGCAGTTCTTC | CASSYPRESSYNEQFF
NA | NA | TRBJ1-2 | 14 | TRBV5-1 | TGCGCCAGCAGGGCGGGACGGTCTAACTATGGCTACACCTTC | CASRAGRSNYGYTF
NA | NA | TRBJ1-4 | 14 | TRBV30 | TGTGCCTGGAGTCGTGGGGGGTTAGAAGAAAAACTGTTTTTT | CAWSRGGLEEKLFF
NA | NA | TRBJ1-1 | 14 | TRBV12-5 | TGTGCTACCATGCTCGACAGTTTGAACACTGAAGCTTTCTTT | CATMLDSLNTEAFF
NA | NA | TRBJ1-4 | 15 | TRBV3-1/TRBV3-2 | TGTGCCAGCAGCCTCCGGGACACACGTAATGAAAAACTGTTTTTT | CASSLRDTRNEKLFF
NA | NA | TRBJ1-2 | 15 | TRBV9 | TGTGCCAGCAGCCAAAGCAGGGACTCTAACTATGGCTACACCTTC | CASSQSRDSNYGYTF
NA | TRBD2 | TRBJ2-5 | 16 | TRBV28 | TGTGCCAGCACTCTTGTAGGACTAGCGAACCAAGAGACCCAGTACTTC | CASTLVGLANQETQYF
NA | TRBD1 | TRBJ1-3 | 17 | TRBV9 | TGTGCCAGCAGCGTAAGGGGACAGGGCCTCCCTGGAAACACCATATATTTT | CASSVRGQGLPGNTIYF